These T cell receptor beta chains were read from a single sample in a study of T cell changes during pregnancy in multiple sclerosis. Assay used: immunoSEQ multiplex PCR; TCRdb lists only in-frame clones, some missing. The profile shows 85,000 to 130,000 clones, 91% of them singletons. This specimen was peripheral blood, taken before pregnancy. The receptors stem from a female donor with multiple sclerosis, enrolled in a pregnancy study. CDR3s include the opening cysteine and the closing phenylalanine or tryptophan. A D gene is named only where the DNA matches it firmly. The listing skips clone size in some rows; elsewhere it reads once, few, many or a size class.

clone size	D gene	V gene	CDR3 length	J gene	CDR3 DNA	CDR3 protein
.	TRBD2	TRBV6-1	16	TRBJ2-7	TGTGCCAGCAGTGTAACTAGCGGGGGGATATCCTACGAGCAGTACTTC	CASSVTSGGISYEQYF
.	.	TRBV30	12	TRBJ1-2	TGTGCCTTTGGACAGTCTAACTATGGCTACACCTTC	CAFGQSNYGYTF
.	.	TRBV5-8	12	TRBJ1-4	TGTGCCAGCCTCGGCAGGACAGAAAAACTGTTTTTT	CASLGRTEKLFF
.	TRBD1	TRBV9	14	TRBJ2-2	TGTGCCAGCAGCGCGGACAGGGACACCGGGGAGCTGTTTTTT	CASSADRDTGELFF
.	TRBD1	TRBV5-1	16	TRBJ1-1	TGCGCCAGCAGCTGGACCGGGACAGGGAGGACCACTGAAGCTTTCTTT	CASSWTGTGRTTEAFF
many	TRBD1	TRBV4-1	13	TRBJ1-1	TGCGCCAGTGACAGGGGCGAGGGCACTGAAGCTTTCTTT	CASDRGEGTEAFF
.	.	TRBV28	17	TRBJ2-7	TGTGCCAGCAGTTTAGGTTCGGCTAGCACCTTTTCCTACGAGCAGTACTTC	CASSLGSASTFSYEQYF
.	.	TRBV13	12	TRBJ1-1	TGTGCCAGCAGCTTACCAGTGACTGAAGCTTTCTTT	CASSLPVTEAFF
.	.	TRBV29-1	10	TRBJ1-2	TGCAGCGTGGAGGGACCTGGCTACACCTTC	CSVEGPGYTF
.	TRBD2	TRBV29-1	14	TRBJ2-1	TGCAGCGTTCTGGGACTAGCGGGAGTGCATGAGCAGTTCTTC	CSVLGLAGVHEQFF
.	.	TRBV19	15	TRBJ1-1	TGTGCCAGCTCGAAAACGGACAGACTGAACACTGAAGCTTTCTTT	CASSKTDRLNTEAFF
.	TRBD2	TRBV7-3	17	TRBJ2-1	TGTGCCAGCAGCCATTTAGGGCTAGCGGGGAATAAGGATGAGCAGTTCTTC	CASSHLGLAGNKDEQFF
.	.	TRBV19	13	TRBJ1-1	TGTGCCAGTAGTTCCCGACAGAAGATTGAAGCTTTCTTT	CASSSRQKIEAFF
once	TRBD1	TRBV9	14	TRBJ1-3	TGTGCCAGCAGCGCCGGGACAGGGGGAAACACCATATATTTT	CASSAGTGGNTIYF
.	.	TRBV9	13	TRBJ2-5	TGTGCCAGCAGCTTCGGGAGCAGGGAGACCCAGTACTTC	CASSFGSRETQYF
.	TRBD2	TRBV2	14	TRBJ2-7	TGTGCCAGCAGCACATGGACTAGCCCGGACGAGCAGTACTTC	CASSTWTSPDEQYF
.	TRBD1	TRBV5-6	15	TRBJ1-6	TGTGCCAGCAGCACCTGGACAGGGGGTAATTCACCCCTCCACTTT	CASSTWTGGNSPLHF
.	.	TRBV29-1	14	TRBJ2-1	TGCAGCGTTGGCGGGACCCGGGGAGACAATGAGCAGTTCTTC	CSVGGTRGDNEQFF
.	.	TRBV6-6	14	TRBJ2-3	TGTGCCAGCAGTTACCTAGGGGCCACAGATACGCAGTATTTT	CASSYLGATDTQYF
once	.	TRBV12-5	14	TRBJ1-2	TGTGCTAGTGGTCCCACCTCAGGTTACTATGGCTACACCTTC	CASGPTSGYYGYTF
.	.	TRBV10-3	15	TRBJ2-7	TGTGCCATCAGTGGGGGTGACAGGAACTCTTACGAGCAGTACTTC	CAISGGDRNSYEQYF
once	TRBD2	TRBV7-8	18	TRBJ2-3	TGTGCCAGCAGCTTAGAACTAGCGGGAGTGTTTCCCCCAGATACGCAGTATTTT	CASSLELAGVFPPDTQYF
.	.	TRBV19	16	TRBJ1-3	TGTGCCAGTAGTATGGTTGAAGGGGGCTCTGGAAACACCATATATTTT	CASSMVEGGSGNTIYF
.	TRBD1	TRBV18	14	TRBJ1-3	TGTGCCAGCTCACCACGACAGGGCGTGAACACCATATATTTT	CASSPRQGVNTIYF
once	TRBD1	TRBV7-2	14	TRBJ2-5	TGTGCCAGCAGCTTATATCAGGGGGAGGAGACCCAGTACTTC	CASSLYQGEETQYF
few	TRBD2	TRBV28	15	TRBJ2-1	TGTGCCAGCGTTGTAGCGGGAGGAAACTACAATGAGCAGTTCTTC	CASVVAGGNYNEQFF
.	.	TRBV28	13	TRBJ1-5	TGTGCCAGCCAGGGAACGAGCAATCAGCCCCAGCATTTT	CASQGTSNQPQHF
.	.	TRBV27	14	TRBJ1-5	TGTGCCAGCAGTCACCAGGGTAGGGATCAGCCCCAGCATTTT	CASSHQGRDQPQHF
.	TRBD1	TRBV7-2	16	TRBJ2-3	TGTGCCAGCAGCTACCGGTTGGACAGGGTACCAGATACGCAGTATTTT	CASSYRLDRVPDTQYF
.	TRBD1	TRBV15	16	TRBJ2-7	TGTGCCACCAGCAGAGGGGGGACAGGGCCTAACTACGAGCAGTACTTC	CATSRGGTGPNYEQYF
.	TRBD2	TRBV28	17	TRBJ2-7	TGTGCCAGCAGGGGCCCCACATCGACTAGCGGCTTCTACGAGCAGTACTTC	CASRGPTSTSGFYEQYF
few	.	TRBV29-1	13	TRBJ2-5	TGCAGCGTTGTGTCGCAGGCTCAAGAGACCCAGTACTTC	CSVVSQAQETQYF
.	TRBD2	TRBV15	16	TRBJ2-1	TGTGCCACCCGCCTCGAGGCTAGCGGGGATGACAATGAGCAGTTCTTC	CATRLEASGDDNEQFF
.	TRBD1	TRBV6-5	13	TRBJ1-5	TGTGCCAGCACCACAGGGGCCGATCAGCCCCAGCATTTT	CASTTGADQPQHF
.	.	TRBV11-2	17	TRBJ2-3	TGTGCCAGCAGCGAGCTCGACAAGGCCCTCAACACAGATACGCAGTATTTT	CASSELDKALNTDTQYF
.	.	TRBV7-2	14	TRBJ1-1	TGTGCCAGCAGCTTAGTTGGGGGAGGCGTCGAAGCTTTCTTT	CASSLVGGGVEAFF
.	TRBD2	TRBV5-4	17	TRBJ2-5	TGTGCCAGCAGCTCGGGTGGGGTAGCGGGGGCCGCAAGAGGATCCTACTTC	CASSSGGVAGAARGSYF
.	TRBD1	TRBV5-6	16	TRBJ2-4	TGTGCCAGCAGCTTAGGACAGGGGGCGTCCAAAAACATTCAGTACTTC	CASSLGQGASKNIQYF
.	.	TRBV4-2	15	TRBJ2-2	TGTGCCAGCAGCCAAGAGGGCCGCAACACCGGGGAGCTGTTTTTT	CASSQEGRNTGELFF
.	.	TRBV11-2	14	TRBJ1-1	TGTGCCAGCAGCTTGGCAGGGAGGCGCACTGAAGCTTTCTTT	CASSLAGRRTEAFF
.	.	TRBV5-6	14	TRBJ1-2	TGTGCCAGCAGCTTGGCAGGGACTCCATATGGCTACACCTTC	CASSLAGTPYGYTF
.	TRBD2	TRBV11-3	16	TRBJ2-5	TGTGCCAGCAGCTCGGGACTAGCGGGAGGGACGGGGACCCAGTACTTC	CASSSGLAGGTGTQYF
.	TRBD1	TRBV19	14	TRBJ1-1	TGTGCCAGTAGTGTACAGGGGGGGAACACTGAAGCTTTCTTT	CASSVQGGNTEAFF
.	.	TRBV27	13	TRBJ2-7	TGTGCCAGCAGTTTCGCGTTGCAGGGGGAGCAGTACTTC	CASSFALQGEQYF
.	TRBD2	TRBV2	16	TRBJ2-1	TGTGCCAGCAGTAGGCTAGCGGGGGGGATTAACAATGAGCAGTTCTTC	CASSRLAGGINNEQFF
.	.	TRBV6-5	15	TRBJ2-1	TGTGCCAGCAGCTCTTACGTCGCTAGCTACAATGAGCAGTTCTTC	CASSSYVASYNEQFF